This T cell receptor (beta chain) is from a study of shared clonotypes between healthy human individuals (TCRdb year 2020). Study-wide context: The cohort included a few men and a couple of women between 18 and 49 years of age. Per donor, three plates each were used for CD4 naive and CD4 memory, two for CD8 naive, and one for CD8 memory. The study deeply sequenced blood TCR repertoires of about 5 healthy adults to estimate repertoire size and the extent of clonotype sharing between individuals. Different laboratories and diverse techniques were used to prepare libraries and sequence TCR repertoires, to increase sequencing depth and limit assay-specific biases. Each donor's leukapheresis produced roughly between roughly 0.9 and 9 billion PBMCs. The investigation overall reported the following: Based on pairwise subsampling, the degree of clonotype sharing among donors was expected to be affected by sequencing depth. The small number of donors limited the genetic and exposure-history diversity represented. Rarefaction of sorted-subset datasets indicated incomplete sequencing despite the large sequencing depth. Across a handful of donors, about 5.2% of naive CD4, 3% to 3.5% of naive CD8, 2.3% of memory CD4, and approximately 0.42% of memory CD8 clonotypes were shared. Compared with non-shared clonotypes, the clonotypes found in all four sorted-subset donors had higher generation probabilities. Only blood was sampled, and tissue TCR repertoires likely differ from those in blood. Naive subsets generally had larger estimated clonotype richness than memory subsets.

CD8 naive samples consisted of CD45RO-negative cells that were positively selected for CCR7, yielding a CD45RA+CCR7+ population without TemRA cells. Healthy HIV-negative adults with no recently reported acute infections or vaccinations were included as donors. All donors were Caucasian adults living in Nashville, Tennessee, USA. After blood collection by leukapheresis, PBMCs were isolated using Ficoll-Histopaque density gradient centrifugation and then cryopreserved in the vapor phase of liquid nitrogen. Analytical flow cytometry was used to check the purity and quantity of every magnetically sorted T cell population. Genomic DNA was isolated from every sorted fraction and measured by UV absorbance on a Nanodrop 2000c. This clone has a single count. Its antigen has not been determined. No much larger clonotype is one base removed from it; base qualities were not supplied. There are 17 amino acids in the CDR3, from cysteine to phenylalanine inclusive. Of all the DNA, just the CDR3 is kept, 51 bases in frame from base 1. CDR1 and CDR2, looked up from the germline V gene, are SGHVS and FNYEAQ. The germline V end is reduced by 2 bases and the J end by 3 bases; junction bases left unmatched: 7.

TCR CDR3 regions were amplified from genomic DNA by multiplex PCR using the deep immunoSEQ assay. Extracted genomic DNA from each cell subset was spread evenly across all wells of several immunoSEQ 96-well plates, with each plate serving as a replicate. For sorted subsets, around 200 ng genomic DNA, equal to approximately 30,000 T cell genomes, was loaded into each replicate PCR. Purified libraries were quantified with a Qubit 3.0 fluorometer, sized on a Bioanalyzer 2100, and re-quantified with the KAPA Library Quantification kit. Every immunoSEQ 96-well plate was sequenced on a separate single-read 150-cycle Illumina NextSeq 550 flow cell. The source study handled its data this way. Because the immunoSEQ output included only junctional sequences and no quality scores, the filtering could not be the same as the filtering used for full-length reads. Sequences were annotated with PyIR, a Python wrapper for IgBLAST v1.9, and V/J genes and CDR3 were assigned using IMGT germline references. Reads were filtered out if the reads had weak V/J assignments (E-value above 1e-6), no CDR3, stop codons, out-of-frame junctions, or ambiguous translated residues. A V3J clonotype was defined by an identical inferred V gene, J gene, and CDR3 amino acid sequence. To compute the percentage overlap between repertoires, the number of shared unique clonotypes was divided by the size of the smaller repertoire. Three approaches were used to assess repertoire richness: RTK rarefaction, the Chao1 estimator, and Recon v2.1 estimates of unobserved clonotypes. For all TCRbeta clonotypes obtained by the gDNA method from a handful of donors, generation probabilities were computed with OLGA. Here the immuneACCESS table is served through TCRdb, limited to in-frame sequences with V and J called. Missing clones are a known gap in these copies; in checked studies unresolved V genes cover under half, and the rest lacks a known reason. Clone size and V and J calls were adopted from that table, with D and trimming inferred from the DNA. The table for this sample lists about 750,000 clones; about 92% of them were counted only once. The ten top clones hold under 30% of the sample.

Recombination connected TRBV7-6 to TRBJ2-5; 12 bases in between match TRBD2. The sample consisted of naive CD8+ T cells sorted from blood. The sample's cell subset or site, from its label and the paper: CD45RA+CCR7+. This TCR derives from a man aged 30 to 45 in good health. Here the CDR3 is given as CASSLFLAGGPEETQYF. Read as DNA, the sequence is TGTGCCAGCAGCTTATTCCTAGCGGGAGGGCCCGAAGAGACCCAGTACTTC.